This T cell receptor (beta chain) emerged from a study of cytomegalovirus exposure and HLA in healthy donors. Background on the study: An earlier analysis identified 117 million unique TCR beta sequences in 170 million or so T cells. Study conclusions and caveats: Follow-up analysis later connected one missense variant in DCLRE1C with trimming of TCR beta V- and J-genes.

PCR involved 60 Vbeta and 13 Jbeta primers. Method: immunoSEQ multiplex PCR; TCRdb's copy keeps in-frame clones and lacks some. The table has around 200,000 clones, less than 80% seen once. The CDR3 sequence is 16 residues long. V was pared by 6 bases and J by 4 bases, with 19 bases between. Germline V gene lookup returns CDR1 MDHEN and CDR2 SYDVKM. As regards this clone: The antigen is undetermined.

V is TRBV28 and J is TRBJ2-1; weak D call: TRBD2 (6 bases). The sequence was collected from a man aged 40-49 years in good health and CMV-seronegative. The sample was PBMCs. In DNA form, the CDR3 reads TGTGCCAGCAGCCGGGGGATGGGTCCAAGGTACAATGAGCAGTTCTTC. It codes for CASSRGMGPRYNEQFF.